What follows are 17 T cell receptor beta chains derived from one specimen sequenced in a study of control samples from healthy donors and cancer patients. Repertoires were generated with immunoSEQ multiplex PCR, while TCRdb's copy carries only in-frame clones and drops some. Of fewer than 150,000 clones listed, approximately 91% are singletons. Sequences were obtained from blood. The origin of the receptors is a woman under 30 in good health.

The gene calls are TRBV28 and TRBJ1-2, with 7 bases matching TRBD1. CDR1 MDHEN and CDR2 SYDVKM come from the germline V gene. The CDR3 runs to 14 residues. Unmatched junction bases numbered 5, after V lost 1 base and J lost 6 bases. CDR3 in DNA: TGTGCCAGCAGTTTATCGAGGGGGCGGGATGGCTACACCTTC. Translated: CASSLSRGRDGYTF.

The chain links TRBV28 to TRBJ1-2, with a weak D call TRBD1 (6 bases). Looked up from germline, CDR1 is MDHEN and CDR2 is SYDVKM. The V end lost 6 bases, the J end lost 3 bases, and 17 bases lay between the germline ends. The CDR3 length is 15 residues. The chain's CDR3 is CASSRGGTLYYGYTF. Here the CDR3 DNA reads TGTGCCAGCAGCCGAGGGGGGACCCTCTACTATGGCTACACCTTC.

The chain links TRBV6-2 or TRBV6-3 to TRBJ2-7; 10 bases align to TRBD1. The CDR3 spans 15 residues. Trimming took 5 bases from V and 7 from J; bases not matched to a gene: 11. Germline-derived CDR1 and CDR2 are MNHEY and SVGEGT. The CDR3 loop reads CASSDPGQGPGEQYF. In DNA form, the CDR3 reads TGTGCCAGCAGTGATCCGGGACAGGGGCCGGGGGAGCAGTACTTC.

V is TRBV9 and J is TRBJ2-4; tentatively, D is TRBD1 (6 bases). The CDR3 runs to 20 residues. V was clipped by 4 bases and J by 6 bases, with 32 bases between them. Germline CDR1 SGDLS, CDR2 YYNGEE. CDR3 in DNA: TGTGCCAGCAGCCCAACCATAGGGGGTTCCCTTTTAGTCCCCTTAAACATTCAGTACTTC. This gives the protein CASSPTIGGSLLVPLNIQYF.

The chain joins TRBV21-1 to TRBJ1-1; the DNA was not used to check the table's D call, TRBD1. TRBV21-1 is reported as a pseudogene. This CDR3 comprises 16 residues. CDR3 coding DNA: TGTGCCAGCAGCAAGGGACAGGGGGCCGAGGACACTGAAGCTTTCTTT. Protein product: CASSKGQGAEDTEAFF.

The chain joins TRBV11-3 to TRBJ1-5; 7 bases map to TRBD1. V trimming: 5 bases; J trimming: 0 bases; junction bases outside the gene matches: 10. Germline V lookup: CDR1 SGHNT, CDR2 YENEEA. This CDR3 spans 17 amino acids. In DNA form, the CDR3 reads TGTGCCAGCAGCCGCGGACAGGAAGCCTATAGCAATCAGCCCCAGCATTTT. Protein: CASSRGQEAYSNQPQHF. Drawing the rest from reference TRBV11-3 and TRBJ1-5, the complete variable domain is EAGVVQSPRYKIIEKKQPVAFWCNPISGHNTLYWYLQNLGQGPELLIRYENEEAVDDSQLPKDRFSAERLKGVDSTLKIQPAELGDSAVYLCASSRGQEAYSNQPQHFGDGTRLSIL.

The genes are TRBV5-1 and TRBJ2-7; tentatively, D is TRBD1 or TRBD2 (5 bases each). V lost 4 bases to trimming and J lost 3 bases, with 14 bases between them. Germline CDR1 is SGHRS and CDR2 is YFSETQ. The CDR3 length is 14 residues. The CDR3 bases are TGCGCCAGCAGCGATCCCGGGGCGGACTACGAGCAGTACTTC. It specifies CASSDPGADYEQYF. The variable domain in full, completed from reference TRBV5-1 and TRBJ2-7, reads KAGVTQTPRYLIKTRGQQVTLSCSPISGHRSVSWYQQTPGQGLQFLFEYFSETQRNKGNFPGRFSGRQFSNSRSEMNVSTLELGDSALYLCASSDPGADYEQYFGPGTRLTVT.

The chain carries TRBV21-1 and TRBJ1-2. TRBV21-1 is a documented pseudogene. The CDR3 is 15 amino acids. CDR3 loop: CASRRPLKAGTGYTF. The CDR3 nucleotides read TGTGCCAGCAGAAGACCTCTTAAAGCGGGGACTGGCTACACCTTC.

The chain recombines TRBV18 with TRBJ2-5; 11 bases line up with TRBD2. The germline CDR1 and CDR2 sequences are KGHSH and LQKENI. The CDR3 extends over 15 amino acids. After removal of 3 bases from V and 1 base from J, the junction contained 1 base not matched to a gene. This CDR3 reads CASSPTSGVQETQYF. CDR3 coding DNA: TGTGCCAGCTCACCGACTAGCGGGGTCCAAGAGACCCAGTACTTC.

This sequence joins TRBV21-1 and TRBJ2-7; TRBD1 reflects the table's D call only, with no check against the DNA. TRBV21-1 represents a pseudogene. This CDR3 comprises 16 residues. CDR3 loop: CASSKERDRASYEQYF. The CDR3 DNA sequence: TGTGCCAGCAGCAAAGAGAGGGACAGGGCCTCCTACGAGCAGTACTTC.

The chain carries TRBV7-2 and TRBJ2-7; tentative D call: TRBD2 (6 bases). The CDR3 contains 15 residues. V was shortened by 5 bases and J by 3 bases, with 17 bases between the two germline ends. Looked up from germline, CDR1 is SGHTA and CDR2 is FQGNSA. Here the CDR3 DNA reads TGTGCCAGCAGCCCGAAGCGGGCGGGGATCTACGAGCAGTACTTC. Its translation: CASSPKRAGIYEQYF.

This chain links TRBV7-3 with TRBJ2-3, with D uncertain. Germline lookup yields CDR1 SGHTA and CDR2 FQGTGA. The CDR3 is 13 residues long. Trimming removed 2 bases at V and 1 base at J, with 4 bases between. Here the CDR3 reads CASSLGGTDTQYF. Written as DNA, the CDR3 is TGTGCCAGCAGCTTAGGGGGCACAGATACGCAGTATTTT.

V gene TRBV4-2 combines with J gene TRBJ2-1; 14 positions agree with TRBD2. Germline CDR1 LGHNA, CDR2 YNFKEQ. V shed 1 base, J shed 9 bases, and the junction held 29 bases outside the gene matches. The CDR3 is made up of 24 amino acids. The CDR3 bases are TGTGCCAGCAGCCAAGGCGTCCGCTTGGCGTCCGGGACTAGCGGGAGTCCGCCCTCCGGTGAGCAGTTCTTC. Amino acid sequence: CASSQGVRLASGTSGSPPSGEQFF.

The chain links TRBV27 to TRBJ1-1; D unresolved. V shed 6 bases and J shed 5 bases, with 16 bases lying between them. Germline V lookup: CDR1 MNHEY, CDR2 SMNVEV (reference sequence). This CDR3 is built from 14 residues. The CDR3 loop reads CASRRGHGVTEAFF. CDR3 coding DNA: TGTGCCAGCAGGCGCGGGCACGGGGTTACTGAAGCTTTCTTT.

The chain uses TRBV14 and TRBJ2-5, with D perhaps matching TRBD2 (5 bases). Germline CDR1 SGHDN, CDR2 FVKESK. Deletions cut 4 bases from V and 2 bases from J, with 11 bases between. This CDR3 comprises 14 residues. CDR3 sequence reads: CASSPTIIQETQYF. The CDR3 DNA reads TGTGCCAGCAGCCCGACTATCATTCAAGAGACCCAGTACTTC. The variable domain in full, completed from reference TRBV14 and TRBJ2-5, reads EAGVTQFPSHSVIEKGQTVTLRCDPISGHDNLYWYRRVMGKEIKFLLHFVKESKQDESGMPNNRFLAERTGGTYSTLKVQPAELEDSGVYFCASSPTIIQETQYFGPGTRLLVL.

The chain combines TRBV4-2 with TRBJ2-5; possibly TRBD1 for D (5 bases). The V gene lost 1 base and the J gene lost 4 bases, with 10 bases spanning the gap. This CDR3 region has 14 residues. Germline V gene lookup returns CDR1 LGHNA and CDR2 YNFKEQ. The CDR3 reads CASSQGGGPETQYF. CDR3 sequence (DNA): TGTGCCAGCAGCCAAGGGGGCGGTCCAGAGACCCAGTACTTC.

This clone was seen only a few times. V usage is TRBV10-3 and J usage is TRBJ2-7, with D tentatively TRBD1 (6 bases). This CDR3 spans 16 amino acids. The V gene's germline CDR1 is ENHRY and CDR2 SYGVKD. Trimming cost V 0 bases and J 2 bases, with 14 bases left between them. In DNA form, the CDR3 reads TGTGCCATCAGTGAGTCAGAGACAGGAATCGCCTACGAGCAGTACTTC. Its translation is CAISESETGIAYEQYF.